The clone carrying this T cell receptor (beta chain) was detected only once. Two sampling time points were used, and six milliliters of peripheral blood were drawn at each. Two-round multiplex PCR, the amplification method, yielded TCR beta CDR3 from genomic DNA. The first round of PCR was done with primers that matched each TRBV and TRBJ gene. TCRdb passed the multiplex PCR reads through MiXCR, listing each CDR3 protein once. The data show about 26,000 distinct CDR3 sequences, approximately 29% seen once. Trimming removed 1 base from V and 5 bases from J; junction bases left unmatched: 4. The CDR3 contains 14 residues. This specimen comes from a study of prognosis after radiotherapy for stage I lung cancer.

This sample comprised PBMCs, obtained before or after stereotactic body radiation therapy (not recorded which). The V and J genes are TRBV12-3 or TRBV12-4 and TRBJ1-2, with 7 bases matching TRBD1. This receptor was taken from a donor aged 50 or older with non-small cell lung cancer. The CDR3 nucleotides are TGTGCCAGCAGTTTAGGAGGGGGCCTATATGGCTACACCTTC. Translation gives CASSLGGGLYGYTF.